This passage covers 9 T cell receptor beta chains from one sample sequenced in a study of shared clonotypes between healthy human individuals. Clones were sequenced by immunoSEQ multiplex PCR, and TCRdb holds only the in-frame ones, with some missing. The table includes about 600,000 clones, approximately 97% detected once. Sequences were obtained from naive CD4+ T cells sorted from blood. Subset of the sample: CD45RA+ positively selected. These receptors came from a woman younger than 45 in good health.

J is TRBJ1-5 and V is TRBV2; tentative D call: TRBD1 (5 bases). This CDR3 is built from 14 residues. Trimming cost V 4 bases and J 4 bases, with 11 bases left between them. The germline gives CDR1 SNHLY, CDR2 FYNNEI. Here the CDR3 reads CASSAGQINQPQHF. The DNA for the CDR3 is TGTGCCAGCAGTGCTGGACAAATAAATCAGCCCCAGCATTTT.

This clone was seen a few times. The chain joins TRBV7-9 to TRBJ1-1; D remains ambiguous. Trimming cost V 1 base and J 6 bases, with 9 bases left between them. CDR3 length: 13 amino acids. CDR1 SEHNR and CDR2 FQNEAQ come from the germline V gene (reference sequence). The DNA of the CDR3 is TGTGCCAGCAGCTTAGAGGGTAACGCTGAAGCTTTCTTT. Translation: CASSLEGNAEAFF.

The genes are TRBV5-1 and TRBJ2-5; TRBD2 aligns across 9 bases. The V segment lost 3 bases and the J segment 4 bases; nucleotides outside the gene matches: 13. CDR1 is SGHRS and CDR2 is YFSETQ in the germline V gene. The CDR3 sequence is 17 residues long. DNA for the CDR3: TGCGCCAGCAGCTATTATCATAGCGGGAGCTCTGGAGAGACCCAGTACTTC. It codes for CASSYYHSGSSGETQYF.

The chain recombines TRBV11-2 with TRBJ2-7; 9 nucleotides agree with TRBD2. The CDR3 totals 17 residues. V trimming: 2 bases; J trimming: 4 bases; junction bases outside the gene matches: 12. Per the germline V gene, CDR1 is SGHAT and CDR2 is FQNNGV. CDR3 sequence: CASSLRSYPSGIYEQYF. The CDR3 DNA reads TGTGCCAGCAGCTTAAGGTCTTACCCTAGCGGGATTTACGAGCAGTACTTC.

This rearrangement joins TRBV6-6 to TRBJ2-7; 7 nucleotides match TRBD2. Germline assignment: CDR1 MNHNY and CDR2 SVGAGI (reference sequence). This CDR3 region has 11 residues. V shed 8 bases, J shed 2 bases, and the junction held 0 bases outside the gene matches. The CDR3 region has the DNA TGTGCCAGCGGGACTACCTACGAGCAGTACTTC. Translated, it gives CASGTTYEQYF.

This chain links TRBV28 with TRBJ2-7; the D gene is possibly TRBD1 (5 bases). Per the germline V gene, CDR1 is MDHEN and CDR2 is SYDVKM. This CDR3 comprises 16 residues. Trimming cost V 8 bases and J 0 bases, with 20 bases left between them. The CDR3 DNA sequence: TGTGCCAGCCCCCCCTCGACAGATATTAGCTCCTACGAGCAGTACTTC. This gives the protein CASPPSTDISSYEQYF.

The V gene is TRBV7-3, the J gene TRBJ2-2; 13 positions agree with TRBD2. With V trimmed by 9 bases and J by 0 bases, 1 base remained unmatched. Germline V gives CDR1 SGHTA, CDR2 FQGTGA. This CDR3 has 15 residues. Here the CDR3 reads CASGLAGANTGELFF. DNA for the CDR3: TGTGCCAGTGGACTAGCGGGAGCGAACACCGGGGAGCTGTTTTTT.

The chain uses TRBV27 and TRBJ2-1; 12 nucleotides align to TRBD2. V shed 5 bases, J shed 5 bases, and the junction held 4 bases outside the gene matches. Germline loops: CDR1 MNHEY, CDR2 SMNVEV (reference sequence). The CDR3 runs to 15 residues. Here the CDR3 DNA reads TGTGCCAGCAGTCCTAGACTAGCGGGAGACAATGAGCAGTTCTTC. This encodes CASSPRLAGDNEQFF.

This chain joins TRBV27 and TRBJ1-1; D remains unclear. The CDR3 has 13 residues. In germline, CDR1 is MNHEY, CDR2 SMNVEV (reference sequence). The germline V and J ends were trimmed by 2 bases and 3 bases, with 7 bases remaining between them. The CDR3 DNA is TGTGCCAGCAGTTTAAGGATGTACACTGAAGCTTTCTTT. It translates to CASSLRMYTEAFF.